This T cell receptor (beta chain) comes out of a study of OX40 agonist ivuxolimab in advanced cancers. Study background: Two patients with cutaneous melanoma and one with hepatocellular carcinoma, three in total, showed partial responses.

The CDR3 covers 16 residues. Germline V gives CDR1 SNHLY, CDR2 FYNNEI. After removal of 6 bases from V and 0 bases from J, the junction contained 9 bases not matched to a gene. Some clones are missing from TCRdb's copy, which holds only in-frame ones; the method was immunoSEQ multiplex PCR. The sample shows 100,000 or so clones, about 96% of them seen only once. The chain combines TRBV2 with TRBJ1-1; 8 bases agree with TRBD1. The clonotype originates from an adult with an advanced solid tumor such as melanoma, head and neck, liver or kidney cancer. The input for sequencing was CD4+ or CD8+ T cells sorted from blood, taken in a trial of the OX40 agonist ivuxolimab. CDR3 protein: CASRKTGAEMNTEAFF. The DNA for the CDR3 is TGTGCCAGCAGGAAGACAGGGGCCGAAATGAACACTGAAGCTTTCTTT.